The 2 T cell receptor beta chains below were found in one sample sequenced in a study of Graves' ophthalmopathy and Graves' hyperthyroidism. RNA served as the template for amplifying TCR beta CDR3 regions. RT-PCR in the first round used HTBI primers; a second-round multiplex PCR followed. TCRdb re-analysed the multiplex PCR reads in MiXCR, keeping a single row per CDR3 protein. The sample consists of around 600,000 distinct CDR3 sequences, 35% to 50% of them appearing once. Sequencing used peripheral blood. Receptor source: an adult man with Graves' ophthalmopathy.

This clonotype has ten or more counts. The genes are TRBV9 and TRBJ1-3; TRBD1 agrees at 7 bases. The V gene's germline CDR1 is SGDLS and CDR2 YYNGEE. The CDR3 covers 16 residues. J gave up 2 bases and V 2 bases, and 7 bases lay outside the gene matches. CDR3 amino acids: CASSVRQGLAGNTIYF. Here the CDR3 DNA reads TGTGCCAGCAGCGTCCGACAGGGATTAGCTGGAAACACCATATATTTT. The complete variable domain, with remaining parts taken from reference TRBV9 and TRBJ1-3, reads DSGVTQTPKHLITATGQRVTLRCSPRSGDLSVYWYQQSLDQGLQFLIQYYNGEERAKGNILERFSAQQFPDLHSELNLSSLELGDSALYFCASSVRQGLAGNTIYFGEGSWLTVV.

The chain is built from TRBV9 and TRBJ2-2; 13 positions agree with TRBD2. The V gene end was trimmed by 4 bases and the J gene end by 0 bases; junction bases not matched to a gene: 12. The CDR3 has 20 amino acids. Germline values: CDR1 SGDLS, CDR2 YYNGEE. CDR3 sequence (DNA): TGTGCCAGCAGCCTAAGGACTAGCGGGGGCCGGCAATCGAACACCGGGGAGCTGTTTTTT. Amino acid sequence: CASSLRTSGGRQSNTGELFF.